The clone carrying this T cell receptor beta chain turned up a few times. Its specificity is unknown. This record comes from a study of CD8 T cells in ankylosing spondylitis. Overall study results and limits: Characteristic, it appeared, of ankylosing spondylitis blood was a TCR beta motif of eight highly homologous variants.

As the method for making TCR beta libraries, quantitative 5'-RACE with molecular barcodes was used. One entry per CDR3 protein results from TCRdb running MiXCR on the 5' RACE reads. Found here are 670,000 or so distinct CDR3 sequences, 15% to 20% of them singletons; the top ten hold about 19%. There are 15 residues in the CDR3. V trimming: 3 bases; J trimming: 2 bases; junction bases outside the gene matches: 5. Germline CDR1 is SGHDN and CDR2 is FVKESK. Sequences were obtained from blood, either unsorted or a sorted T cell fraction (not recorded which). This clonotype originated in a male donor with ankylosing spondylitis. The chain employs TRBV14 and TRBJ2-3; TRBD2 matches 7 bases. For the CDR3, the DNA is TGTGCCAGCAGCCATTTGGGGGGGGTCACAGATACGCAGTATTTT. Translation: CASSHLGGVTDTQYF.